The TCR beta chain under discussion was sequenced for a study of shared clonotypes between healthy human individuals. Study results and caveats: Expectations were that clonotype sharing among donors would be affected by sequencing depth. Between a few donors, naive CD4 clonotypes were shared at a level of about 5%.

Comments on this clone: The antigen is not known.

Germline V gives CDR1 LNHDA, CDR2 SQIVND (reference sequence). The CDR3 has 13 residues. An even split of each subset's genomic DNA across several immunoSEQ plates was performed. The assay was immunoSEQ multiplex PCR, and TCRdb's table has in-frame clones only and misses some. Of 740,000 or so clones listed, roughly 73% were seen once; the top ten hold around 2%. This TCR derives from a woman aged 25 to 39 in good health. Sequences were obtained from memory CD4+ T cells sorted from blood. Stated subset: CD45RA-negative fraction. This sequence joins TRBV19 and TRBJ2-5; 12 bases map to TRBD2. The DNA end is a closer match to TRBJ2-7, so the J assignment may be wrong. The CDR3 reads CASGTSGPYEQYF. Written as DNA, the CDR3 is TGTGCCAGCGGGACTAGCGGGCCCTACGAGCAGTACTTC.